This passage covers 6 T cell receptor beta chains from one sample sequenced in a study of T cell responses to AZD1222 COVID-19 vaccine. TCRdb's copy holds only in-frame clones and misses some; the assay was immunoSEQ multiplex PCR. There are roughly 150,000 clones in the sample; approximately 90% occur only once, and roughly 3.8% lies in the top ten. This specimen was peripheral blood, taken 28 days after the second AZD1222 dose. The receptors shown here come from an adult who received the AZD1222 COVID-19 vaccine.

The chain links TRBV5-8 to TRBJ2-5, with 10 nucleotides matching TRBD2. The CDR3 consists of 18 residues. V was clipped by 0 bases and J by 1 base; unmatched bases: 9. Germline CDR1 reads SGHTS; CDR2 reads YDEGEE. The CDR3 loop reads CASSLGSGRVTFQETQYF. CDR3 sequence (DNA): TGTGCCAGCAGCTTGGGGAGCGGGAGGGTAACATTCCAAGAGACCCAGTACTTC.

The chain couples TRBV11-2 to TRBJ2-4; 9 bases match TRBD2. V lost 6 bases, J lost 15 bases, and 12 bases stayed unmatched. The germline gives CDR1 SGHAT, CDR2 FQNNGV. This CDR3 has 13 amino acids. The CDR3 DNA reads TGTGCCAGCAGACAGCGGGGGGCGGGTCTGGCGTACTTC. It translates to CASRQRGAGLAYF. Based on the CDR3 plus reference TRBV11-2 and TRBJ2-4, the full variable domain is EAGVAQSPRYKIIEKRQSVAFWCNPISGHATLYWYQQILGQGPKLLIQFQNNGVVDDSQLPKDRFSAERLKGVDSTLKIQPAKLEDSAVYLCASRQRGAGLAYFGAGTRLSVL.

The rearrangement uses TRBV5-8 and TRBJ1-4; TRBD1 aligns across 10 bases. CDR1 SGHTS and CDR2 YDEGEE come from the germline V gene. CDR3 length: 16 residues. Trimming removed 5 bases from V and 8 bases from J; junction bases left unmatched: 12. This CDR3 reads CASRGGTGEGKEKLFF. The DNA for the CDR3 is TGTGCCAGCAGAGGAGGGACAGGGGAGGGTAAAGAAAAACTGTTTTTT. The full variable domain, rest sourced from reference TRBV5-8 and TRBJ1-4, is EAGVTQSPTHLIKTRGQQATLRCSPISGHTSVYWYQQALGLGLQFLLWYDEGEERNRGNFPPRFSGRQFPNYSSELNVNALELEDSALYLCASRGGTGEGKEKLFFGSGTQLSVL.

The CDR3 is CASSVEERNEQFF. As DNA, the CDR3 is TGTGCCAGCAGCGTAGAGGAGCGCAATGAGCAGTTCTTC. The chain carries TRBV9 and TRBJ2-1; D ambiguous. The germline V gene has CDR1 SGDLS and CDR2 YYNGEE. There are 13 residues in the CDR3. Trimming cost V 0 bases and J 6 bases, with 7 bases left between them.

The V and J genes are TRBV7-9 and TRBJ1-6; D not certain. V shed 6 bases and J shed 7 bases, with 7 bases lying between them. Per germline, CDR1 SEHNR and CDR2 FQNEAQ (reference sequence). The CDR3 extends over 12 amino acids. CDR3 residues: CASRPGNSPLHF. The CDR3 DNA reads TGTGCCAGCAGACCCGGGAATTCACCCCTCCACTTT.

This chain joins TRBV11-2 and TRBJ1-1; weak D call: TRBD1 (6 bases). The V end lost 1 base, the J end lost 8 bases, and 8 bases lay between the germline ends. The CDR3 is 12 amino acids. CDR1 is SGHAT and CDR2 is FQNNGV in the germline V gene. This CDR3 is CASSLGQGEAFF. The CDR3 bases are TGTGCCAGCAGCTTAGGTCAGGGGGAAGCTTTCTTT.